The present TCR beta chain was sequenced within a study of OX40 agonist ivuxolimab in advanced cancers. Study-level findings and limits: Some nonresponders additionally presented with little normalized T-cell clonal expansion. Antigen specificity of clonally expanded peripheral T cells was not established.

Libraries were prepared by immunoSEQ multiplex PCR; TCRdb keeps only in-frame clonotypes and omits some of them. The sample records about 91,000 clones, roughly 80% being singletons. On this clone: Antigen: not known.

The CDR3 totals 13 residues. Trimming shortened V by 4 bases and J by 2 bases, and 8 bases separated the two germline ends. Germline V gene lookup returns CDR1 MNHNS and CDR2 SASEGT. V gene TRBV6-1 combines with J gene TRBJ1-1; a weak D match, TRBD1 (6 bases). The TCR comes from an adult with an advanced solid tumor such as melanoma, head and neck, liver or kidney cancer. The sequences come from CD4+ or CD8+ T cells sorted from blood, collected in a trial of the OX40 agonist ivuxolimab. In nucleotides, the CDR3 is TGTGCCAGCAGTGGACAGGCTAACACTGAAGCTTTCTTT. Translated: CASSGQANTEAFF.